The rows below give T cell receptor beta chains drawn from one sample of a study of Graves' ophthalmopathy and Graves' hyperthyroidism. TCRdb re-analysed the multiplex PCR reads in MiXCR, keeping a single row per CDR3 protein. The sample holds 740,000 or so distinct CDR3 sequences; around 40% are singletons and the top ten take roughly 46%. Sequencing was performed on peripheral blood. Receptors originate from an adult man with Graves' ophthalmopathy. CDR3s include the opening cysteine and the closing phenylalanine or tryptophan. The D gene is left open where the match is weak. For some rows the clone size is stated as once, few or many, or as a class when expanded; others skip it.

d_call,v_call,clone_size,j_call,cdr3_aa,cdr3_nt
NA,TRBV7-2,NA,TRBJ2-5,CASSLRREAQYF,TGTGCCAGCAGCTTGAGAAGGGAGGCTCAGTACTTC
NA,TRBV20-1,NA,TRBJ2-7,CSARDFVGGKQYF,TGCAGTGCTAGAGATTTCGTTGGAGGGAAACAGTACTTC
TRBD1,TRBV2,NA,TRBJ1-2,CASSATGGDGYTF,TGTGCCAGTAGTGCGACAGGGGGCGATGGCTACACCTTC
TRBD2,TRBV4-1,many,TRBJ2-5,CASSKAGAEETQYF,TGCGCCAGCAGTAAAGCGGGAGCGGAAGAGACCCAGTACTTC
NA,TRBV12-3/TRBV12-4,NA,TRBJ1-5,CASSLRVRNQPQHF,TGTGCCAGCAGTTTAAGGGTGCGCAATCAGCCCCAGCATTTT
NA,TRBV19,NA,TRBJ2-2,CASSIQGLDDTGELFF,TGTGCCAGTAGTATTCAAGGGCTCGATGACACCGGGGAGCTGTTTTTT
NA,TRBV10-2,few,TRBJ1-5,CASSYRAGPNQPQHF,TGTGCCAGCAGTTACCGGGCAGGGCCGAATCAGCCCCAGCATTTT
NA,TRBV19,many,TRBJ1-5,CASSMYMGQPQHF,TGTGCCAGTAGTATGTATATGGGTCAGCCCCAGCATTTT
NA,TRBV4-2,many,TRBJ1-1,CASSQDQVEAFF,TGTGCCAGCAGCCAAGACCAGGTCGAAGCTTTCTTT
TRBD2,TRBV6-5,NA,TRBJ2-2,CASSSTQLAGANTGELFF,TGTGCCAGCAGTTCGACACAACTAGCGGGCGCGAACACCGGGGAGCTGTTTTTT
NA,TRBV12-3/TRBV12-4,NA,TRBJ1-2,CASSPVSGADYGYTF,TGTGCCAGCAGCCCCGTCTCGGGCGCGGACTATGGCTACACCTTC
NA,TRBV7-9,many,TRBJ2-7,CASSHPGLEQYF,TGTGCCAGCAGCCATCCGGGGCTCGAGCAGTACTTC
TRBD1,TRBV24-1,NA,TRBJ1-5,CATSDPPAGTGDQPQHF,TGTGCCACCAGTGACCCACCCGCAGGGACAGGGGATCAGCCCCAGCATTTT
NA,TRBV5-1,NA,TRBJ2-7,CASSLEGTLYEQYF,TGCGCCAGCAGCTTAGAGGGAACCCTGTACGAGCAGTACTTC
NA,TRBV9,many,TRBJ1-2,CASSARVNYGYTF,TGTGCCAGCAGCGCGAGGGTTAACTATGGCTACACCTTC
NA,TRBV10-3,many,TRBJ1-2,CAIASGADYGYTF,TGTGCCATCGCTTCAGGGGCCGACTATGGCTACACCTTC
NA,TRBV10-3,many,TRBJ1-1,CAISKGDGAFF,TGTGCCATCTCGAAGGGGGACGGGGCTTTCTTT
NA,TRBV29-1,NA,TRBJ2-7,CSVDGWAYNEQYF,TGCAGCGTTGACGGATGGGCCTACAATGAGCAGTACTTC
NA,TRBV2,NA,TRBJ2-7,CASRGWYALRF,TGTGCCAGCAGAGGATGGTACGCGCTCAGGTTC
TRBD1,TRBV2,few,TRBJ1-2,CASSQSQGGWGYTF,TGTGCCAGCTCCCAAAGTCAGGGGGGATGGGGCTACACCTTC
NA,TRBV24-1,NA,TRBJ1-1,CATSEGASSTEAFF,TGTGCCACCAGTGAGGGGGCTTCATCCACTGAAGCTTTCTTT
NA,TRBV25-1,few,TRBJ1-6,CASTKSSYNSPLHF,TGTGCCAGCACTAAAAGCTCCTATAATTCACCCCTCCACTTT
TRBD1,TRBV7-9,few,TRBJ1-2,CASTQLRTGGNYGYTF,TGTGCCAGCACCCAGCTGCGGACAGGGGGTAACTATGGCTACACCTTC